The 22 T cell receptor beta chains below come from one sample, sequenced in a study of radiotherapy plus CTLA-4 blockade in lung cancer. The data were produced by immunoSEQ multiplex PCR, yet TCRdb's version contains in-frame clones alone and is incomplete. The sample yields more than 95,000 clones, 65% to 80% seen once. The sample consisted of peripheral blood, taken from a patient treated with radiotherapy plus ipilimumab. These receptors originate from a human donor with non-small cell lung cancer who had a partial response to radiotherapy plus ipilimumab. Some clones in this sample may be carry-over from other donors' samples.

The genes are TRBV5-1 and TRBJ2-5; tentatively, D is TRBD2 (5 bases). The CDR3 spans 13 residues. Between the trimmed V and J ends, which lost 2 bases and 5 bases, there was a span of 10 bases. Germline V gene sequence: CDR1 SGHRS, CDR2 YFSETQ. The chain's CDR3 is CASSFTGSETQYF. As DNA, the CDR3 is TGCGCCAGCAGCTTCACGGGATCTGAGACCCAGTACTTC.

DNA for the CDR3: TGCGCCGTCAGCGCCGGCTACCCGGGGTACGAGCAGTACTTC. Encoded protein: CAVSAGYPGYEQYF. The chain combines TRBV4-3 with TRBJ2-7; TRBD2 is a possible D gene (5 bases). CDR1 is LGHNA and CDR2 is YSLEER in the germline V gene. The CDR3 contains 14 residues. V gave up 11 bases and J gave up 4 bases, with 21 bases separating them.

The rearrangement links TRBV19 to TRBJ1-5; tentative D call: TRBD1 (6 bases). V dropped 5 bases and J dropped 4 bases, with 9 bases sitting between them. Per germline, CDR1 LNHDA and CDR2 SQIVND (reference sequence). CDR3 length: 13 residues. CDR3 DNA sequence: TGTGCCAGTAGTTATCAGGGGAATCAGCCCCAGCATTTT. Amino acid sequence: CASSYQGNQPQHF.

In its sample, this clone was seen once. At one end the junction does not follow the germline gene, possibly because of a read error. The CDR3 DNA sequence: TGTGCCAGCAGCTTATTCGGGGACAGGGGGGATGAGCAGTTCTTC. This encodes CASSLFGDRGDEQFF. This chain connects TRBV27 to TRBJ2-1; TRBD1 matches 11 bases. CDR1 is MNHEY and CDR2 is SMNVEV in the germline V gene (reference sequence). The CDR3 is 15 residues long.

This clone was detected once. CDR3 sequence: CASSAIAGGINEQFF. CDR3 nucleotide sequence: TGTGCCAGCAGCGCGATAGCGGGGGGTATTAATGAGCAGTTCTTC. This rearrangement joins TRBV11-2 to TRBJ2-1; 10 nucleotides align to TRBD2. J lost 7 bases, V lost 5 bases, and 8 bases had no gene match. Germline V lookup: CDR1 SGHAT, CDR2 FQNNGV. The CDR3 contains 15 residues.

V is TRBV28 and J is TRBJ2-2, with 8 bases fitting TRBD1. CDR1 and CDR2 from the germline V gene are MDHEN and SYDVKM. The CDR3 covers 15 residues. Losses at the gene ends were 2 bases for V and 7 bases for J; bases not matched to a gene: 6. The CDR3 nucleotides read TGTGCCAGCAGTTTACGGCAGGGGGCTGTCGGGGAGCTGTTTTTT. As protein: CASSLRQGAVGELFF.

CDR3 sequence: CASSSQGHFYEQYF. CDR3 in DNA: TGTGCCAGCAGCAGCCAGGGACATTTCTACGAGCAGTACTTC. The chain couples TRBV5-4 to TRBJ2-7, with a possible D match to TRBD1 (6 bases). CDR3 length: 14 amino acids. Germline V gene sequence: CDR1 SGHNT, CDR2 YYREEE (reference sequence). V was shortened by 4 bases and J by 3 bases, with 14 bases between the two germline ends.

V is TRBV5-1 and J is TRBJ1-1, with D possibly matching TRBD1 (6 bases). The CDR3 is 14 residues long. Trimming stripped 0 bases from V and 5 bases from J, with 11 bases between. Germline V gives CDR1 SGHRS, CDR2 YFSETQ. DNA for the CDR3: TGCGCCAGCAGCTTGGAAGGGGGTCAAACTGAAGCTTTCTTT. Encoded protein: CASSLEGGQTEAFF.

The chain recombines TRBV28 with TRBJ1-6, with no clear D. Germline CDR1 MDHEN, CDR2 SYDVKM. Trimming shortened V by 3 bases and J by 4 bases, and 7 bases separated the two germline ends. The CDR3 is 14 residues long. The CDR3: CASSFLQYNSPLHF. The DNA of the CDR3 is TGTGCCAGCAGTTTTTTGCAGTATAATTCACCCCTCCACTTT.

The chain has TRBV14 and TRBJ1-4; a possible D gene is TRBD1 (5 bases). V dropped 2 bases and J dropped 6 bases, with 22 bases sitting between them. The CDR3 extends over 18 amino acids. Germline CDR1 is SGHDN and CDR2 is FVKESK. Here the CDR3 DNA reads TGTGCCAGCAGCCAAAGTAGGCACAGCGGAGGGGTTTATGAAAAACTGTTTTTT. Its translation is CASSQSRHSGGVYEKLFF.

V is TRBV18 and J is TRBJ1-2; 11 bases align to TRBD1. After removal of 6 bases from V and 6 bases from J, the junction contained 21 bases not matched to a gene. The germline V gene has CDR1 KGHSH and CDR2 LQKENI. This CDR3 comprises 19 residues. The CDR3 DNA follows: TGTGCCAGCTCCCCTTCCCCCGCGCTCGGACAGGGGGCGCGGAATGGCTACACCTTC. It translates to CASSPSPALGQGARNGYTF.

This chain uses TRBV5-4 with TRBJ2-5, with TRBD1 matching over 9 bases. The CDR3 is 14 residues long. V lost 4 bases and J lost 5; bases outside the gene matches: 6. Looked up from germline, CDR1 is SGHNT and CDR2 is YYREEE (reference sequence). The CDR3 DNA follows: TGTGCCAGCAGCCGAGACAGGGGGACGGAGACCCAGTACTTC. Protein sequence: CASSRDRGTETQYF.

This chain joins TRBV5-1 and TRBJ1-3, with a tentative D call TRBD1 (6 bases). From germline, CDR1 is SGHRS and CDR2 YFSETQ. The CDR3 sequence is 15 residues long. V was clipped by 4 bases and J by 0 bases, with 11 bases between them. Here the CDR3 DNA reads TGCGCCAGCAGCCCGGGGGGGCACTCTGGAAACACCATATATTTT. Protein sequence: CASSPGGHSGNTIYF.

This chain links TRBV9 with TRBJ1-3; D remains ambiguous. The CDR3 contains 16 residues. V lost 5 bases, J lost 0 bases, and 15 bases lay in between. Per germline, CDR1 SGDLS and CDR2 YYNGEE. The CDR3 protein is CASSQHPKISGNTIYF. The CDR3 DNA reads as TGTGCCAGCAGTCAACACCCAAAGATCTCTGGAAACACCATATATTTT.

V is TRBV6-1 and J is TRBJ2-1; TRBD1 might be the D (5 bases). V lost 2 bases, J lost 5 bases, and 10 bases lay in between. Germline-derived CDR1 and CDR2 are MNHNS and SASEGT. The length of the CDR3 is 14 residues. In DNA form, the CDR3 reads TGTGCCAGCAGTGAATGGGGCCTGAACAATGAGCAGTTCTTC. Encoded protein: CASSEWGLNNEQFF.

The rearrangement joins TRBV25-1 to TRBJ2-5; D possibly corresponds to TRBD2 (5 bases). Trimming removed 0 bases at V and 2 bases at J, with 7 bases between. CDR1 is MGHDK and CDR2 is SYGVNS in the germline V gene. This CDR3 is built from 14 residues. The CDR3 loop reads CASSEYGEQETQYF. For the CDR3, the DNA is TGTGCCAGCAGTGAATACGGGGAACAAGAGACCCAGTACTTC.

This chain connects TRBV27 to TRBJ2-2, with a tentative D call TRBD2 (6 bases). Trimming pared 6 bases from V and 1 base from J, leaving 12 bases between. Germline values: CDR1 MNHEY, CDR2 SMNVEV (reference sequence). The CDR3 extends over 15 amino acids. In DNA form, the CDR3 reads TGTGCCAGCAGGACGGGACTCTGGAACACCGGGGAGCTGTTTTTT. Encoded protein: CASRTGLWNTGELFF.

A note on this clone: This sample includes further DNA sequences coding for the same CDR3. The rearrangement uses TRBV19 and TRBJ1-2; D unclear. CDR3 size: 13 residues. Germline V lookup: CDR1 LNHDA, CDR2 SQIVND (reference sequence). V was pared by 2 bases and J by 8 bases, with 12 bases between. The CDR3 protein is CASSISGQQGYTF. DNA for the CDR3: TGTGCCAGTAGTATAAGTGGGCAGCAAGGCTACACCTTC.

V and J are TRBV19 and TRBJ2-2, with 13 bases matching TRBD2. The CDR3 covers 18 residues. CDR1 is LNHDA, CDR2 SQIVND, per germline (reference sequence). The V and J ends lost 5 bases and 0 bases, in that order; junction bases with no gene match: 6. The CDR3 protein is CASSPGLAGVANTGELFF. In DNA, the CDR3 is TGTGCCAGTAGTCCCGGACTAGCGGGGGTGGCGAACACCGGGGAGCTGTTTTTT.

The chain is built from TRBV27 and TRBJ2-7, with 12 bases fitting TRBD2. Germline V lookup: CDR1 MNHEY, CDR2 SMNVEV (reference sequence). V was clipped by 2 bases and J by 5 bases; unmatched bases: 1. The CDR3 consists of 14 residues. CDR3 nucleotides: TGTGCCAGCAGTTTACTAGCGGGAGGGCACGAGCAGTACTTC. Its translation is CASSLLAGGHEQYF.

V and J are TRBV7-8 and TRBJ2-2; weak D call: TRBD1 (6 bases). Per the germline V gene, CDR1 is SGHVS and CDR2 is FQNEAQ. Trimming cost V 4 bases and J 5 bases, with 11 bases left between them. The CDR3 length is 14 residues. CDR3 in amino acids: CASSSTGTTGELFF. DNA of the CDR3: TGTGCCAGCAGCTCGACCGGGACAACCGGGGAGCTGTTTTTT.

This clone showed up just once. The gene calls are TRBV5-5 and TRBJ2-2, with TRBD1 identical over 9 bases. The ends lost 7 bases at V and 3 bases at J; junction bases unmatched: 7. Germline assignment: CDR1 SGHKS and CDR2 YYEKEE (reference sequence). This CDR3 has 15 amino acids. The CDR3 region is CASRPRTGDTGELFF. In DNA form, the CDR3 reads TGTGCCAGCCGACCCAGGACAGGGGACACCGGGGAGCTGTTTTTT.